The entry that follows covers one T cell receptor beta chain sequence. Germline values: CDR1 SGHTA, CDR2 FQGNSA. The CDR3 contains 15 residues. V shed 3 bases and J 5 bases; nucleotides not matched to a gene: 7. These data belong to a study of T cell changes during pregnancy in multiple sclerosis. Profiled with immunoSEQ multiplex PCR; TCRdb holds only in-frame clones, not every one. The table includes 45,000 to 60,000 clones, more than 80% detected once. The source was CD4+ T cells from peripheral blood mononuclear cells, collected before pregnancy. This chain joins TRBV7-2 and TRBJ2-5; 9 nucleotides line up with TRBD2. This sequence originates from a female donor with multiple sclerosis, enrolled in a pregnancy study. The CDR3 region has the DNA TGTGCCAGCAGCTTTAGGAGGCGGGAGGGGGAGACCCAGTACTTC. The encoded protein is CASSFRRREGETQYF.